The entry below describes one T cell receptor (beta chain). The antigen is unknown. This entry belongs to a study of T-cell memory formation after mild COVID-19. The study, taken as a whole, reports: Largely, contracting CD4+ clones fell within CM and EM, and contracting CD8+ clones within EMRA. Cross-reactive memory seemingly joined, as some responding clones were found in pre-infection memory.

Via MiXCR, TCRdb re-called the 5' RACE reads, giving one row per CDR3 protein. There are roughly 190,000 distinct CDR3 sequences in the sample; more than 25% occur only once, and approximately 10% lies in the top ten. The V segment lost 7 bases and the J segment 5 bases; nucleotides outside the gene matches: 14. This CDR3 region has 18 residues. Germline CDR1 MNHEY, CDR2 SMNVEV (reference sequence). Material: PBMCs or a T cell subset sorted from them (not recorded which). This TCR was sampled from an adult woman who had mild COVID-19 (a few samples of this study predate the infection). Cell type and time point are not known. This chain links TRBV27 with TRBJ2-1, with 13 bases aligning to TRBD2. CDR3 in DNA: TGTGCCAGCACCCGGACTAGCGGGAGCCTGGTGACAAACAATGAGCAGTTCTTC. Amino acids: CASTRTSGSLVTNNEQFF.